Following are 25 T cell receptor beta chains from one sample sequenced in a study of tumor and adjacent non-tumor tissue in lung cancer. The library came from three nested PCR rounds adapted from ARM-PCR protocols. MiXCR was run by TCRdb on the multiplex PCR reads, yielding one entry per CDR3 protein. The sample shows more than 35,000 distinct CDR3 sequences, approximately 59% of them seen only once. This sample's RNA came from whole unsorted tissue. The normal lung tissue was taken more than 3 cm from the tumor edge. Source material: distant non-tumor lung tissue. The receptor set was obtained from a woman aged 40 to 50 with non-small cell lung cancer.

This clonotype was counted a few times. This likely comes from a read error, as the CDR3 has no conserved phenylalanine or tryptophan at its end. The DNA for the CDR3 is TGCAGTGCTAGTGGACAGGGGGCAATGGGCAATGAGCAGTTCCTC. Protein: CSASGQGAMGNEQFL. The chain joins TRBV20-1 to TRBJ2-1; 11 bases fit TRBD1. V shed 3 bases and J 6 bases; nucleotides not matched to a gene: 7. Germline CDR1 DFQATT, CDR2 SNEGSKA (reference sequence). There are 15 residues in the CDR3.

This clonotype was recorded at least ten times. This sequence may be a read error, since a much larger clone differs from it by one base. This chain connects TRBV5-4 to TRBJ2-3, with D unresolved. The V end was cut by 4 bases, the J end by 0 bases, with 9 bases between. The V gene's germline CDR1 is SGHNT and CDR2 YYREEE (reference sequence). CDR3 length: 14 residues. This CDR3 reads CASSPRLSTDTQYF. The DNA of the CDR3 is TGTGCCAGCAGCCCTCGGCTAAGCACAGATACGCAGTATTTT.

Remarks on this clonotype: A much more abundant neighbour one base away suggests this may be a read error. The conserved phenylalanine or tryptophan is not found at the CDR3 terminus, so this likely reflects a read error. The gene calls are TRBV6-6 and TRBJ1-2; D call uncertain. V lost 8 bases, J lost 3 bases, and 7 bases lay in between. The CDR3 spans 11 residues. Germline V gene data show CDR1 as MNHNY and CDR2 as SVGAGI (reference sequence). In nucleotides, the CDR3 is TGTGCCAGCCTGGGGTACTATGGCTACACCTCC. Translated, it gives CASLGYYGYTS.

This clonotype was seen a single time. The chain employs TRBV6-5 and TRBJ1-3, with D perhaps matching TRBD1 (5 bases). V gave up 7 bases and J gave up 1 base, with 20 bases separating them. Per germline, CDR1 MNHEY and CDR2 SVGAGI. There are 17 residues in the CDR3. In DNA form, the CDR3 reads TGTGCCAGCAACAGGACTCCGCTGACCGGTTCTGGAAACACCATATATTTT. Translating it yields CASNRTPLTGSGNTIYF.

A remark on this clonotype: One end of the junction does not line up with germline, which may come from a read error. V is TRBV7-8 and J is TRBJ1-1, with D hard to call. CDR1 and CDR2 from the germline V gene are SGHVS and FQNEAQ. This CDR3 is 12 amino acids long. CDR3 amino acids: CVSSGLLVQAFF. The DNA for the CDR3 is TGTGTCAGCAGCGGCCTACTGGTTCAAGCTTTCTTT.

Relative to its sample, this clonotype is medium-sized (0.01 to 0.1%). The rearrangement links TRBV11-3 to TRBJ2-2; D possibly uses TRBD1 or TRBD2 (5 bases each). Germline CDR1 reads SGHNT; CDR2 reads YENEEA. The length of the CDR3 is 13 residues. V shed 3 bases and J shed 5 bases, with 7 bases lying between them. The chain's CDR3 is CASSLGETGELFF. CDR3 bases: TGTGCCAGCAGCTTGGGGGAGACCGGGGAGCTGTTTTTT.

This rearrangement joins TRBV13 to TRBJ2-1; tentative D call: TRBD2 (6 bases). The V end lost 3 bases, the J end lost 8 bases, and 14 bases lay between the germline ends. The CDR3 is 14 residues long. In germline, CDR1 is PRHDT, CDR2 FYEKMQ (reference sequence). CDR3 coding DNA: TGTGCCAGCAGCTTTTGGTACGGGAGCGATGAGCAGTTCTTC. It codes for CASSFWYGSDEQFF.

This clonotype was seen a few times. This may stem from a read error, because a much larger clone lies one nucleotide away. The CDR3 here is CASSLADRCEQYF. CDR3 sequence (DNA): TGTGCCAGCAGCCTGGCGGATAGGTGCGAGCAGTACTTC. The J gene is TRBJ2-7, the V gene TRBV12-3 or TRBV12-4; D remains unclear. V lost 6 bases and J lost 6, with 15 bases in between. The CDR3 is 13 residues long.

As regards this clonotype: A read error is likely, as this CDR3 ends without the conserved phenylalanine or tryptophan. As DNA, the CDR3 is TGTGCCAGCGATCCGGGACTAGCGGCCAACAATGAGCAGTTCCTC. It translates to CASDPGLAANNEQFL. The chain links TRBV11-3 to TRBJ2-1; 11 nucleotides match TRBD2. Trimming took 8 bases from V and 5 from J; bases not matched to a gene: 8. The CDR3 consists of 15 residues. Germline CDR1 reads SGHNT; CDR2 reads YENEEA.

As concerns this clonotype: A junction end diverges from the germline sequence, so it may reflect a read error. The rearrangement joins TRBV11-2 to TRBJ2-6, with D possibly TRBD1 on 6 matching bases. Germline V gene data show CDR1 as SGHAT and CDR2 as FQNNGV. CDR3 length: 16 residues. The CDR3 DNA sequence: TGTGCCAGTAGCTGGACAGACCTCTCTGGGGCCAACGTCCTGAATTTC. Its protein product is CASSWTDLSGANVLNF.

J is TRBJ1-1 and V is TRBV6-6; D perhaps matches TRBD1 (6 bases). V lost 2 bases and J lost 6, with 13 bases in between. This CDR3 region has 14 residues. Germline loops: CDR1 MNHNY, CDR2 SVGAGI (reference sequence). The CDR3 region is CASSYDGGRAEAFF. The CDR3 region has the DNA TGTGCCAGCAGTTACGACGGGGGGCGGGCTGAAGCTTTCTTT.

The chain employs TRBV7-9 and TRBJ2-6; tentatively, D is TRBD1 (5 bases). In germline, CDR1 is SEHNR, CDR2 FQNEAQ (reference sequence). The CDR3 totals 17 residues. V was clipped by 5 bases and J by 3 bases, with 17 bases between them. The CDR3 reads CASSLRRASCGANVLTF. In DNA form, the CDR3 reads TGTGCCAGCAGCCTCCGCAGGGCTTCATGTGGGGCCAACGTCCTGACTTTC. Full variable domain (rest looked up from reference TRBV7-9 and TRBJ2-6): DTGVSQNPRHKITKRGQNVTFRCDPISEHNRLYWYRQTLGQGPEFLTYFQNEAQLEKSRLLSDRFSAERPKGSFSTLEIQRTEQGDSAMYLCASSLRRASCGANVLTFGAGSRLTVL.

A word on this clonotype: This could be a read error, since a much larger clone is one nucleotide away. The chain is built from TRBV14 and TRBJ1-1; D gene uncertain. The CDR3 is made up of 14 amino acids. CDR1 is SGHDN and CDR2 is FVKESK in the germline V gene. The CDR3 bases are TGTGCCAGCAGCCAGGCCGGCATGAACACTGAAGTTTTCTTT. This gives the protein CASSQAGMNTEVFF.

Details on this clonotype: One end of the junction varies from germline; a read error may be responsible. This chain connects TRBV24-1 to TRBJ2-2; D possibly corresponds to TRBD1 (6 bases). CDR1 and CDR2 from the germline V gene are KGHDR and SFDVKD. CDR3 length: 14 amino acids. CDR3 protein: CATSEDSPAGELFF. The CDR3 DNA sequence: TGTGCTACCAGTGAGGACAGCCCCGCCGGGGAGCTGTTTTTT.

V usage is TRBV6-6 and J usage is TRBJ1-4; TRBD1 matches 11 bases. The V and J ends lost 8 bases and 6 bases, in that order; junction bases with no gene match: 5. Per the germline V gene, CDR1 is MNHNY and CDR2 is SVGAGI (reference sequence). The CDR3 is made up of 14 amino acids. The CDR3 reads CASEGTGGDEKLFF. The CDR3, as DNA: TGTGCCAGCGAGGGGACAGGGGGAGATGAAAAACTGTTTTTT.

Of note for this clonotype: A junction end diverges from the germline sequence, so it may reflect a read error. This chain links TRBV29-1 with TRBJ2-7; 7 nucleotides agree with TRBD2. CDR1 and CDR2 from the germline V gene are SQVTM and ANQGSEA. CDR3 length equals 13 residues. DNA of the CDR3: TGCAGGGTTCTACTAGCGTTGACCTACGTGCAGTACTTC. Translated, it gives CRVLLALTYVQYF.

A note on this clonotype: This CDR3 fails to terminate in the conserved phenylalanine or tryptophan, so it likely reflects a read error. J is TRBJ2-1 and V is TRBV11-2; 7 bases line up with TRBD2. The CDR3 sequence is 14 residues long. CDR1 is SGHAT and CDR2 is FQNNGV in the germline V gene. CDR3 loop: CASSLAGANNGQFC. CDR3 in DNA: TGTGCCAGCAGCCTGGCGGGAGCAAACAATGGGCAGTTCTGC.

In regard to this clonotype: Likely a read error: the CDR3 ends without its conserved phenylalanine or tryptophan. This chain uses TRBV6-5 with TRBJ1-5; D is uncertain. The germline V gene encodes CDR1 MNHEY and CDR2 SVGAGI. Trimming cost V 5 bases and J 0 bases, with 11 bases left between them. The CDR3 covers 15 residues. Written as DNA, the CDR3 is TGTGCCAGCAGTCATAACCAGTATAGCAATCAGCCCCAGCATATT. Translated, it gives CASSHNQYSNQPQHI.

Worth noting for this clonotype: It is likely a read error, because the conserved phenylalanine at the end of the CDR3 is missing. The V and J genes are TRBV11-1 and TRBJ2-2; 10 bases match TRBD2. Germline V gene sequence: CDR1 SGHAT, CDR2 FQDESV (reference sequence). The CDR3 contains 18 residues. V dropped 5 bases and J dropped 5; count of bases not matched to a gene: 14. CDR3: CASSPDSMGLALTGELFS. The DNA for the CDR3 is TGTGCCAGCAGCCCAGATTCGATGGGACTAGCGTTAACCGGGGAGCTGTTTTCT.

This clonotype was detected ten times or more. The V call is TRBV13, the J call TRBJ2-3; a possible D gene is TRBD2 (5 bases). Germline CDR1 PRHDT, CDR2 FYEKMQ (reference sequence). V was clipped by 4 bases and J by 6 bases, with 14 bases between them. The length of the CDR3 is 14 residues. The CDR3 here is CASSSTAEDDTQYF. The CDR3 DNA reads TGTGCCAGCAGCTCGACCGCGGAGGACGATACGCAGTATTTT.

A word on this clonotype: Germline is not matched at one junction end, which may reflect a read error. The V and J genes are TRBV4-1 and TRBJ1-1, with D maybe TRBD1 (5 bases). Germline CDR1 is MGHRA and CDR2 is YSYEKL. This CDR3 is built from 16 residues. DNA for the CDR3: TGCACCAGCAGCCAAACAGCAGGGCTAATGAACACTGAAGCTTTCTTT. Translated: CTSSQTAGLMNTEAFF.

Details on this clonotype: One end of the junction does not line up with germline, which may come from a read error. The chain carries TRBV5-4 and TRBJ1-1; no clear D gene. Per germline, CDR1 SGHNT and CDR2 YYREEE (reference sequence). The length of the CDR3 is 15 residues. CDR3 coding DNA: TGTGTCAGCAGCGGACGTTTAGACGGCGACACTGAAGCTTTCTTT. Its translation is CVSSGRLDGDTEAFF.

Points on this clonotype: The conserved phenylalanine or tryptophan normally closing the CDR3 is absent here, so this likely arose from a read error. The chain couples TRBV6-5 to TRBJ2-7, with 8 bases fitting TRBD1. V lost 11 bases to trimming and J lost 6 bases; unmatched junction nucleotides: 9. Germline assignment: CDR1 MNHEY and CDR2 SVGAGI. The CDR3 loop spans 12 amino acids. DNA of the CDR3: TGTGCCCGCGGGAATACAGGGGGCGAGCAGTACCTC. Translation gives CARGNTGGEQYL.

Turning to this clonotype: A much larger clonotype is one base distant, so this may be a read error. The J gene is TRBJ2-1, the V gene TRBV30, with TRBD2 matching over 9 bases. This CDR3 has 17 residues. Trimming at V came to 2 bases and at J to 1 base, leaving 9 bases not matched to a gene. Germline assignment: CDR1 GTSNPN and CDR2 SVGIG (reference sequence). The CDR3 nucleotides are TGTGCCTGGAGTCCCAGATGGAGCGGGGGGTCCTACAATGAGCAGTTCTTC. Encoded protein: CAWSPRWSGGSYNEQFF.

This clonotype was picked up many times. CDR3 DNA sequence: TGCGCCAGCAGCTCCCCCTACAATGAGCAGTTCTTC. Translated: CASSSPYNEQFF. The rearrangement uses TRBV5-1 and TRBJ2-1, with D hard to call. This CDR3 region has 12 residues. V was cut by 3 bases and J by 2 bases, with 3 bases left in between. Per the germline V gene, CDR1 is SGHRS and CDR2 is YFSETQ.